This T cell receptor beta chain was captured by sequencing in a study of control samples from healthy donors and cancer patients. The CDR3 is made up of 15 amino acids. V lost 5 bases, J lost 1 base, and 5 bases stayed unmatched. Germline V CDR1 and CDR2: SGDLS, YYNGEE. Assay: immunoSEQ multiplex PCR; the TCRdb copy retains only in-frame clones and omits some. The sample includes about 140,000 clones, 80% to 95% of them seen just once. The sequenced sample consisted of blood. The chain has TRBV9 and TRBJ2-7; 11 bases are shared with TRBD2. The sequence was collected from a man aged 30-40 years in good health. The CDR3: CASSTSGGLSYEQYF. CDR3 DNA sequence: TGTGCCAGCAGTACTAGCGGGGGCCTTTCCTACGAGCAGTACTTC.